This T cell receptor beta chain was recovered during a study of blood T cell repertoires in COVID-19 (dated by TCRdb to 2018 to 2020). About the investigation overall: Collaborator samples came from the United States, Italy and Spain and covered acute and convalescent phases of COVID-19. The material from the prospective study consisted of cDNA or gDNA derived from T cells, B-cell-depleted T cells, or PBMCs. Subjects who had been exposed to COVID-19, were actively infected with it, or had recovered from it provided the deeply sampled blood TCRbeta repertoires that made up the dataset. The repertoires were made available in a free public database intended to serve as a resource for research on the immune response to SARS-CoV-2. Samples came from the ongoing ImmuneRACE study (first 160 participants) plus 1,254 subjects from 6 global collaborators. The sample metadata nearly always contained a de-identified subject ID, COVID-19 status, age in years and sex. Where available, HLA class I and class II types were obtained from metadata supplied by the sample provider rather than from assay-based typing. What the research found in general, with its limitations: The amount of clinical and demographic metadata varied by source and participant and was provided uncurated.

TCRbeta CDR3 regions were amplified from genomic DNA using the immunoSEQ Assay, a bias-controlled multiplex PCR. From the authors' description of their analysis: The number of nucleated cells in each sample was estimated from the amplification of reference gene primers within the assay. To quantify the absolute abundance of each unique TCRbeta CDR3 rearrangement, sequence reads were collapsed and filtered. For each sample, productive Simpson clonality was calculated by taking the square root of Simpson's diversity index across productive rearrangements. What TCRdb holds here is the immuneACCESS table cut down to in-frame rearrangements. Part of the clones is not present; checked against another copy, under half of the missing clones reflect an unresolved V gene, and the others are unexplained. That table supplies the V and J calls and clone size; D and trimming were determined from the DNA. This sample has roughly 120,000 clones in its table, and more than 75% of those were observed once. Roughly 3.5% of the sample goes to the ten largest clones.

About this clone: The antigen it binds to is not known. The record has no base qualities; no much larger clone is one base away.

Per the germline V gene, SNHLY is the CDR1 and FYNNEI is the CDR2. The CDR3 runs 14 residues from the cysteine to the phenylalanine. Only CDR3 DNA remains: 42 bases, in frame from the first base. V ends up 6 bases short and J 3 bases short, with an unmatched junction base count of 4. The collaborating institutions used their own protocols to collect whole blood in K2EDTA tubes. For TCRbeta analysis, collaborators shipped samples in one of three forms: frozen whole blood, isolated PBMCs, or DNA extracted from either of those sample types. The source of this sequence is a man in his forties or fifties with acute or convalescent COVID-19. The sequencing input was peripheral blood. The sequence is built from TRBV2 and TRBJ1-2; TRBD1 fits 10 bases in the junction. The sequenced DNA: TGTGCCAGCAGCGCGACAGGGGGCTACTATGGCTACACCTTC. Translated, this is CASSATGGYYGYTF.